Here is one T cell receptor beta chain with its context. What it binds is unknown. This record comes from a study of CXCR3-negative and CXCR3-positive naive CD8 T cells. Whole-study findings and limits: Naive cells with CXCR3 showed TRB CDR3s that were more hydrophobic than those in CXCR3-negative naive cells. Similar TRBV-TRBJ usage was seen in naive cells (both CXCR3-negative and CXCR3-positive), but memory cells differed.

Subsets of CD8+ T cells were each sorted in triplicate at a few hundred thousand cells apiece. Naivety in CD8+ T cells corresponded to a CD45RO-CCR7+CD27+CD95- phenotype. TRB cDNA was prepared as libraries by UMI-labeled 5' RACE. With the 5' RACE reads reprocessed, TCRdb shows one record per CDR3 protein and no DNA. This table lists 110,000 or so distinct CDR3 sequences. Germline V gives CDR1 MDHEN, CDR2 SYDVKM. The CDR3 extends over 13 amino acids. The clonotype comes from a human donor in good health. Some clones in this sample may be carry-over from other donors' samples. The V gene is TRBV28, the J gene TRBJ2-5. The sequenced sample consisted of naive CXCR3+ CD8+ T cells from blood. Subset defined: CD45RO-CCR7+CD27+CD95- naive CD8+ T cells expressing CXCR3 (TNR3+). CDR3 in amino acids: CASSLALQETQYF.